The 2 T cell receptor beta chains below were found in one sample sequenced in a study of cytomegalovirus exposure and HLA in healthy donors. Using immunoSEQ multiplex PCR, the repertoire was profiled, and TCRdb retains in-frame clones only, with some absent. This sample carries 65,000 to 80,000 clones, approximately 93% of them seen once, and the ten largest clones take 3.3%. The sequenced sample was PBMCs. These receptors all come from a woman under 30 in good health and CMV-seropositive.

The V gene is TRBV15, the J gene TRBJ2-1; tentatively, D is TRBD1 (5 bases). The CDR3 is 14 amino acids. The ends were cut back, 0 bases at V and 7 bases at J, with 10 bases in the middle. Looked up from germline, CDR1 is LNHNV and CDR2 is YYDKDF (reference sequence). DNA for the CDR3: TGTGCCACCAGCAGAGATCCAGGGCGGAATGAGCAGTTCTTC. Amino acid sequence: CATSRDPGRNEQFF.

In regard to this clone: A junction end diverges from the germline sequence, so it may reflect a read error. This chain links TRBV7-9 with TRBJ1-6; D remains ambiguous. Germline CDR1 reads SEHNR; CDR2 reads FQNEAQ (reference sequence). CDR3 length: 15 amino acids. The CDR3 nucleotides read TGTGCCAGCAGCTTAGCGGAGGTCTATGATTCACCCCTCCACTTT. Translation: CASSLAEVYDSPLHF.